Shown below are 27 T cell receptor beta chains from a single sample sequenced in a study of blood T cells in healthy people across ages (dated by TCRdb to 2013 to 2016). Library construction relied on 5' RACE. The instrument was an Illumina HiSeq 2500. A second PCR of about 7 to 12 cycles was performed with a sample-barcoded 5' primer and a J-beta primer mix. Starting from the raw public reads, TCRdb applied fastp trimming at Q25, assembled clones with MiXCR and retained in-frame beta chains. When rows share a CDR3 protein, they turn into one entry using the most common DNA and genes. Across this sample there are about 650,000 distinct CDR3 sequences, with about 32% seen only once. The leading ten clones occupy approximately 15% of the sample. The sample comprised blood. These TCRs come from an elderly woman in good health. Donor details come from another sample of the same person, matched by shared clones.

This clonotype was observed a few times. This sequence may be a read error, since a much larger clone differs from it by one base. This chain links TRBV20-1 with TRBJ1-2, with D unresolved. The CDR3 is 11 residues long. Germline CDR1 DFQATT, CDR2 SNEGSKA (reference sequence). CDR3 in amino acids: CRASALGGYTF. CDR3 DNA sequence: TGCAGGGCTTCCGCATTGGGCGGCTACACCTTC.

This clonotype appeared a few times. V gene TRBV3-1 combines with J gene TRBJ1-2, with 8 bases that match TRBD1. CDR3 length: 14 residues. CDR1 is LGHDT and CDR2 is YNNKEL in the germline V gene (reference sequence). J gave up 8 bases and V 4 bases, and 9 bases lay outside the gene matches. Here the CDR3 DNA reads TGTGCCAGCAGCCGAGGACAGGGCAACGGGGGCTACACCTTC. This codes for CASSRGQGNGGYTF.

The CDR3 protein is CSVGGGATNEKLFF. CDR3 DNA sequence: TGCAGCGTTGGAGGGGGCGCGACTAATGAAAAACTGTTTTTT. V usage is TRBV29-1 and J usage is TRBJ1-4, with TRBD1 identical over 7 bases. Germline V CDR1 and CDR2: SQVTM, ANQGSEA. The CDR3 consists of 14 residues. V lost 4 bases, J lost 2 bases, and 4 bases stayed unmatched.

The chain links TRBV20-1 to TRBJ1-6, with 9 bases lining up with TRBD1. The germline V gene encodes CDR1 DFQATT and CDR2 SNEGSKA (reference sequence). The CDR3 consists of 15 residues. J lost 7 bases, V lost 6 bases, and 10 bases had no gene match. The CDR3 sequence is CSAKERTGENSPLHF. The CDR3 bases are TGCAGTGCCAAGGAACGGACAGGGGAGAATTCACCCCTCCACTTT.

The J gene is TRBJ1-1, the V gene TRBV7-3; 7 bases agree with TRBD1. CDR3 size: 18 residues. Trimming removed 1 base from V and 2 bases from J; junction bases left unmatched: 13. From germline, CDR1 is SGHTA and CDR2 FQGTGA. CDR3 coding DNA: TGTGCCAGCAGCTTAATGGGACTGAAAGGGGGCCACAACACTGAAGCTTTCTTT. Its protein is CASSLMGLKGGHNTEAFF.

As for this clonotype: One base away lies a much larger clone, so this may be a sequencing read error. This chain links TRBV20-1 with TRBJ2-1; 7 bases agree with TRBD2. The CDR3 length is 15 residues. Germline loops: CDR1 DFQATT, CDR2 SNEGSKA (reference sequence). The CDR3 here is CSAGKAGSSYNEQLF. The CDR3 DNA follows: TGCAGTGCTGGAAAAGCGGGGAGCTCCTACAATGAGCAGTTGTTC.

On this clonotype itself: This could be a read error, since a much larger clone is one nucleotide away. This chain joins TRBV5-6 and TRBJ2-1; D is ambiguous. Germline V gene data show CDR1 as SGHDT and CDR2 as YYEEEE. The V end was cut by 3 bases, the J end by 3 bases, with 10 bases between. This CDR3 contains 14 residues. The CDR3 reads CASSCIKLYNEQFF. CDR3 coding DNA: TGTGCCAGCAGCTGCATAAAACTCTACAATGAGCAGTTCTTC.

This clonotype was recorded a few times. A single base separates this from a much larger clone, so it may be a read error. The chain uses TRBV20-1 and TRBJ2-1, with 15 bases identical to TRBD2. TRBJ2-7 matches the DNA end more closely, so the J call is doubtful. The germline CDR1 and CDR2 sequences are DFQATT and SNEGSKA (reference sequence). The CDR3 loop spans 18 amino acids. The CDR3 DNA sequence: TGCAGTGCTAGACCGGGACTAGCGGGGGGTGACTCCTACAATGAGCAGTACTTC. It translates to CSARPGLAGGDSYNEQYF.

This clonotype was seen only a few times. This chain links TRBV5-1 with TRBJ2-2, with 7 bases that match TRBD1. CDR1 and CDR2 from the germline V gene are SGHRS and YFSETQ. This CDR3 is built from 14 residues. With V trimmed by 4 bases and J by 4 bases, 4 bases remained unmatched. The CDR3 here is CASSRDSLTGELFF. CDR3 nucleotides: TGCGCCAGCAGCCGGGACAGTCTCACCGGGGAGCTGTTTTTT. The whole variable domain, filled in from reference TRBV5-1 and TRBJ2-2, reads KAGVTQTPRYLIKTRGQQVTLSCSPISGHRSVSWYQQTPGQGLQFLFEYFSETQRNKGNFPGRFSGRQFSNSRSEMNVSTLELGDSALYLCASSRDSLTGELFFGEGSRLTVL.

This clonotype was counted between two and nine times. The chain has TRBV3-1 and TRBJ2-5; 8 bases align to TRBD1. This CDR3 has 15 residues. Germline V gene lookup returns CDR1 LGHDT and CDR2 YNNKEL (reference sequence). With V trimmed by 1 base and J by 5 bases, 6 bases remained unmatched. The CDR3 coding sequence is TGTGCCAGCAGCCAAGTCAGGGGGCATGTCGAGACCCAGTACTTC. It yields the protein CASSQVRGHVETQYF.

This clonotype was seen a few times. This chain connects TRBV6-1 to TRBJ1-5; unclear D gene. The CDR3 covers 15 residues. V lost 4 bases, J lost 4 bases, and 14 bases lay in between. Germline lookup yields CDR1 MNHNS and CDR2 SASEGT. The CDR3 bases are TGTGCCAGCAGTGTACAAAGGTCGGGGAATCAGCCCCAGCATTTT. It codes for CASSVQRSGNQPQHF.

This clonotype was seen many times. The chain joins TRBV6-5 to TRBJ1-6; D is ambiguous. This CDR3 region has 19 residues. V shed 3 bases and J shed 0 bases, with 18 bases lying between them. CDR1 and CDR2 from the germline V gene are MNHEY and SVGAGI. CDR3 nucleotide sequence: TGTGCCAGCAGTTATTCGGGAGGCATTACGAGCTCCTATAATTCACCCCTCCACTTT. It codes for CASSYSGGITSSYNSPLHF.

A remark on this clonotype: It may be a read error: a sequence one base away is much more abundant. The J gene is TRBJ1-5, the V gene TRBV28; 9 nucleotides align to TRBD1. The CDR3 sequence is 16 residues long. In germline, CDR1 is MDHEN, CDR2 SYDVKM. J gave up 6 bases and V 4 bases, and 10 bases lay outside the gene matches. As DNA, the CDR3 is TGTGCCAGCAGTTCCGAGGGACAGGGAAACGGTCAGCCCCAGCATTTT. As protein: CASSSEGQGNGQPQHF.

With regard to this clonotype: A much bigger clone sits one base away, suggesting this may be a read error. The chain recombines TRBV10-3 with TRBJ1-6, with 10 bases matching TRBD1. Germline assignment: CDR1 ENHRY and CDR2 SYGVKD. The CDR3 totals 13 residues. The chain's CDR3 is CASGDRGRSPPHF. CDR3 sequence (DNA): TGTGCCTCAGGGGACAGGGGAAGGTCACCCCCCCACTTT.

The gene calls are TRBV7-3 and TRBJ2-3; D not certain. Germline assignment: CDR1 SGHTA and CDR2 FQGTGA. This CDR3 is built from 14 residues. V was pared by 1 base and J by 5 bases, with 10 bases between. CDR3 coding DNA: TGTGCCAGCAGCTTAATTCCGGGTGTAGATACGCAGTATTTT. Translated, it gives CASSLIPGVDTQYF.

The genes are TRBV7-8 and TRBJ2-1; 8 bases map to TRBD2. Judging by the DNA end, TRBJ2-7 fits better; the J call may be wrong. The germline gives CDR1 SGHVS, CDR2 FQNEAQ. The CDR3 sequence is 16 residues long. The CDR3 loop is CASSLAGTSGRYEQYF. The CDR3 DNA sequence: TGTGCCAGCAGCTTAGCCGGGACCAGCGGGAGATACGAGCAGTACTTC.

This clonotype was seen ten or more times. The chain links TRBV29-1 to TRBJ2-7, with 7 bases aligning to TRBD1. The germline V gene has CDR1 SQVTM and CDR2 ANQGSEA. V dropped 4 bases and J dropped 2; count of bases not matched to a gene: 5. CDR3 size: 13 residues. The CDR3 is CSVAPGTAYEQYF. The CDR3 bases are TGCAGCGTTGCTCCCGGGACAGCCTACGAGCAGTACTTC.

The table lists this clonotype with many counts. This rearrangement joins TRBV4-2 to TRBJ2-5; a weak D match, TRBD2 (6 bases). The CDR3 is 16 residues long. Trimming took 1 base from V and 2 from J, leaving 14 bases between them. Germline V gives CDR1 LGHNA, CDR2 YNFKEQ. CDR3 in amino acids: CASSQGLAPSQETQYF. The CDR3 DNA reads TGTGCCAGCAGCCAAGGGCTAGCGCCTTCTCAAGAGACCCAGTACTTC.

The gene calls are TRBV20-1 and TRBJ2-3; D is ambiguous. The CDR3 contains 12 residues. CDR1 is DFQATT, CDR2 SNEGSKA, per germline (reference sequence). Trimming took off 5 bases at V and 5 bases at J, with 11 bases between the two ends. CDR3 region: CSAGQAEDTQYF. The CDR3 coding sequence is TGCAGTGCTGGGCAAGCAGAAGATACGCAGTATTTT.

In its sample, this clonotype was seen many times. This chain connects TRBV11-2 to TRBJ2-5; D is possibly TRBD2 (6 bases). Trimming cost V 5 bases and J 4 bases, with 17 bases left between them. Germline V lookup: CDR1 SGHAT, CDR2 FQNNGV. This CDR3 comprises 15 residues. This CDR3 is CASSGTGGLGETQYF. CDR3 sequence (DNA): TGTGCCAGCAGCGGCACAGGAGGGCTCGGAGAGACCCAGTACTTC.

J is TRBJ1-1 and V is TRBV28, with D possibly being TRBD1 (6 bases). Germline CDR1 MDHEN, CDR2 SYDVKM. This CDR3 has 14 amino acids. Trimming took 2 bases from V and 8 from J, leaving 15 bases between them. In DNA form, the CDR3 reads TGTGCCAGCAGTTTACCCGTTTTGCAGGGGGAAGCTTTCTTT. Translated, it gives CASSLPVLQGEAFF.

At least ten counts were recorded for this clonotype. The chain links TRBV28 to TRBJ1-6; D ambiguous. Between the trimmed V and J ends, which lost 3 bases and 13 bases, there was a span of 16 bases. The CDR3 has 14 amino acids. Germline lookup yields CDR1 MDHEN and CDR2 SYDVKM. The CDR3 reads CASSLEPTERPLHF. The DNA of the CDR3 is TGTGCCAGCAGTTTGGAGCCTACGGAAAGGCCCCTCCACTTT.

Of note for this clonotype: A much bigger clone sits one base away, suggesting this may be a read error. This rearrangement joins TRBV10-2 to TRBJ2-1, with D possibly matching TRBD1 (5 bases). Germline CDR1 reads WSHSY; CDR2 reads SAAADI. The CDR3 extends over 12 amino acids. Deletions cut 11 bases from V and 4 bases from J, with 12 bases between. The CDR3 nucleotides are TGCGCCGGCGGCAGGGTTTACAATGAGCAGTTCTTC. Protein sequence: CAGGRVYNEQFF.

The sample holds many counts of this clonotype. The gene calls are TRBV20-1 and TRBJ2-3; TRBD2 agrees at 11 bases. Germline trimming cut 6 bases from V and 3 bases from J; bases unmatched to any gene: 5. The germline V gene encodes CDR1 DFQATT and CDR2 SNEGSKA (reference sequence). The CDR3 has 14 residues. CDR3 sequence reads: CSAFGTSGTDTQYF. DNA of the CDR3: TGCAGTGCCTTTGGGACTAGCGGTACAGATACGCAGTATTTT.

J is TRBJ2-6 and V is TRBV7-9; D not resolved. The CDR3 runs 16 residues. Trimming left V 1 base short and J 6 bases short, with 13 bases between. Germline lookup yields CDR1 SEHNR and CDR2 FQNEAQ (reference sequence). The CDR3 loop reads CASSLVRNLAANVLTF. DNA of the CDR3: TGTGCCAGCAGCTTAGTACGGAACCTGGCGGCCAACGTCCTGACTTTC.

This clonotype was found a few times. This sequence joins TRBV28 and TRBJ1-1; a weak D match, TRBD1 (6 bases). V was pared by 8 bases and J by 6 bases, with 19 bases between. CDR1 and CDR2 (germline): MDHEN, SYDVKM. The CDR3 sequence is 14 residues long. CDR3 region: CASGGPTGIPEAFF. The CDR3 nucleotides read TGTGCCAGCGGGGGGCCCACAGGGATCCCTGAAGCTTTCTTT.

This clonotype was observed at least ten times. The chain couples TRBV7-3 to TRBJ2-5; 8 nucleotides align to TRBD2. In germline, CDR1 is SGHTA, CDR2 FQGTGA. The CDR3 contains 15 residues. J lost 4 bases, V lost 2 bases, and 6 bases had no gene match. The CDR3 here is CASSLSGGGPETQYF. The DNA for the CDR3 is TGTGCCAGCAGCTTATCGGGGGGGGGTCCAGAGACCCAGTACTTC.